Each of the 32 T cell receptor beta chains below was sequenced from the same sample in a study of cytomegalovirus exposure and HLA in healthy donors. The primer mix had 60 Vbeta and 13 Jbeta primers. Generated by immunoSEQ multiplex PCR, the TCRdb table keeps only in-frame clones and is missing some. The sample lists 100,000 to 150,000 clones, around 80% occurring once. Sequenced sample: PBMCs. These receptors were obtained from a young man in good health and CMV-seropositive.

V usage is TRBV5-5 and J usage is TRBJ1-3; 8 bases map to TRBD1. The germline CDR1 and CDR2 sequences are SGHKS and YYEKEE (reference sequence). This CDR3 contains 15 residues. With V trimmed by 4 bases and J by 3 bases, 6 bases remained unmatched. CDR3 sequence: CASSTGTGSGNTIYF. CDR3 nucleotide sequence: TGTGCCAGCAGCACCGGGACAGGTAGTGGAAACACCATATATTTT.

This chain joins TRBV19 and TRBJ1-2; D is possibly TRBD1 (5 bases). The CDR3 totals 13 residues. Looked up from germline, CDR1 is LNHDA and CDR2 is SQIVND (reference sequence). V was cut by 6 bases and J by 4 bases, with 12 bases left in between. Here the CDR3 reads CASSLGGAYGYTF. DNA of the CDR3: TGTGCCAGTAGCCTCGGGGGAGCCTATGGCTACACCTTC. Drawing the rest from reference TRBV19 and TRBJ1-2, the complete variable domain is DGGITQSPKYLFRKEGQNVTLSCEQNLNHDAMYWYRQDPGQGLRLIYYSQIVNDFQKGDIAEGYSVSREKKESFPLTVTSAQKNPTAFYLCASSLGGAYGYTFGSGTRLTVV.

This clone appeared a few times. The chain joins TRBV9 to TRBJ2-5, with a weak D call TRBD2 (5 bases). Germline assignment: CDR1 SGDLS and CDR2 YYNGEE. Trimming removed 4 bases at V and 5 bases at J, with 24 bases between. The CDR3 runs 17 residues. This chain's CDR3 is CASSPRPGVSSKETQYF. CDR3 in DNA: TGTGCCAGCAGCCCCCGCCCTGGGGTGTCTAGCAAGGAGACCCAGTACTTC.

The gene calls are TRBV29-1 and TRBJ2-3; TRBD1 aligns across 10 bases. The CDR3 has 13 amino acids. Losses at the gene ends were 7 bases for V and 0 bases for J; bases not matched to a gene: 1. The germline gives CDR1 SQVTM, CDR2 ANQGSEA. The CDR3 DNA sequence: TGCAGCGGGGGACAGGGGAGCACAGATACGCAGTATTTT. This gives the protein CSGGQGSTDTQYF.

The V and J genes are TRBV7-6 and TRBJ1-1; 8 bases line up with TRBD1. V lost 5 bases, J lost 1 base, and 12 bases stayed unmatched. CDR1 is SGHVS and CDR2 is FNYEAQ in the germline V gene. The CDR3 covers 17 residues. In DNA form, the CDR3 reads TGTGCCAGCAGCCTAGTCCGGACAGGGAACCAGAACACTGAAGCTTTCTTT. Protein product: CASSLVRTGNQNTEAFF.

The chain couples TRBV5-8 to TRBJ1-5; TRBD1 might be the D (6 bases). The V end was cut by 4 bases, the J end by 4 bases, with 21 bases between. CDR1 is SGHTS, CDR2 YDEGEE, per germline. The CDR3 extends over 17 amino acids. CDR3 nucleotide sequence: TGTGCCAGCAGCCCATACCGGGACACCTACGATAATCAGCCCCAGCATTTT. Protein sequence: CASSPYRDTYDNQPQHF. The variable domain in full, with the rest retrieved from reference TRBV5-8 and TRBJ1-5, is EAGVTQSPTHLIKTRGQQATLRCSPISGHTSVYWYQQALGLGLQFLLWYDEGEERNRGNFPPRFSGRQFPNYSSELNVNALELEDSALYLCASSPYRDTYDNQPQHFGDGTRLSIL.

Comment on this clone: The junction departs from germline at one end; a sequencing error may be responsible. The J gene is TRBJ2-7, the V gene TRBV7-2; D not certain. The CDR3 totals 14 residues. Germline-derived CDR1 and CDR2 are SGHTA and FQGNSA. The CDR3 DNA reads TGTGCCAGCAGCTACGTCGGTACCTCCTCCGAGCAGTACTTC. Protein product: CASSYVGTSSEQYF.

The V and J genes are TRBV7-9 and TRBJ2-1, with 8 bases lining up with TRBD2. The CDR3 extends over 15 amino acids. The germline V gene has CDR1 SEHNR and CDR2 FQNEAQ (reference sequence). V lost 4 bases and J lost 6; bases outside the gene matches: 8. CDR3 bases: TGTGCCAGCAGCTCCTCAGCGGGAGCCAGCAATGAGCAGTTCTTC. Encoded protein: CASSSSAGASNEQFF. The complete variable domain, with remaining parts taken from reference TRBV7-9 and TRBJ2-1, reads DTGVSQNPRHKITKRGQNVTFRCDPISEHNRLYWYRQTLGQGPEFLTYFQNEAQLEKSRLLSDRFSAERPKGSFSTLEIQRTEQGDSAMYLCASSSSAGASNEQFFGPGTRLTVL.

This clone was counted only a few times. The chain carries TRBV28 and TRBJ1-2; possible D gene TRBD1, 6 bases. The ends were cut back, 4 bases at V and 7 bases at J, with 13 bases in the middle. Germline assignment: CDR1 MDHEN and CDR2 SYDVKM. The CDR3 loop spans 13 amino acids. CDR3 sequence reads: CASSWGGALGYTF. CDR3 in DNA: TGTGCCAGCAGTTGGGGGGGGGCGCTTGGCTACACCTTC.

The chain couples TRBV6-1 to TRBJ2-3; a weak D match, TRBD2 (6 bases). The CDR3 is made up of 15 amino acids. The germline gives CDR1 MNHNS, CDR2 SASEGT. Trimming cost V 6 bases and J 2 bases, with 15 bases left between them. The CDR3: CASSAGRDPTDTQYF. CDR3 nucleotides: TGTGCCAGCAGCGCCGGGCGGGACCCCACAGATACGCAGTATTTT.

The V call is TRBV19, the J call TRBJ2-1; TRBD2 is a possible D gene (7 bases). The CDR3 extends over 10 amino acids. Germline CDR1 and CDR2: LNHDA and SQIVND (reference sequence). Between the trimmed V and J ends, which lost 10 bases and 12 bases, there was a span of 13 bases. The CDR3 region has the DNA TGTGCCAATAGGGGGGGGTGGCAGTTCTTC. Encoded protein: CANRGGWQFF.

The sample holds a few counts of this clone. This chain joins TRBV4-1 and TRBJ2-7, with TRBD2 identical over 8 bases. The germline V gene has CDR1 MGHRA and CDR2 YSYEKL. This CDR3 spans 17 amino acids. The V segment lost 1 base and the J segment 3 bases; nucleotides outside the gene matches: 11. The CDR3 spells CASSQVPRGAGDYEQYF. CDR3 sequence (DNA): TGCGCCAGCAGCCAAGTCCCGCGGGGAGCGGGAGACTACGAGCAGTACTTC.

The chain combines TRBV6-5 with TRBJ1-5, with a weak D call TRBD1 (5 bases). The germline V and J ends were trimmed by 2 bases and 6 bases, with 11 bases remaining between them. The germline CDR1 and CDR2 sequences are MNHEY and SVGAGI. This CDR3 has 14 amino acids. The CDR3 is CASSYNPDSQPQHF. The CDR3 DNA follows: TGTGCCAGCAGTTACAACCCAGACAGTCAGCCCCAGCATTTT.

This clone appeared once. The chain uses TRBV5-4 and TRBJ2-6; the D is unclear. Trimming took off 4 bases at V and 0 bases at J, with 20 bases between the two ends. The germline V gene encodes CDR1 SGHNT and CDR2 YYREEE (reference sequence). The CDR3 is 19 residues long. The CDR3 coding sequence is TGTGCCAGCAGCCCCGGTGGAGCCAGCTTTAGCTCTGGGGCCAACGTCCTGACTTTC. This codes for CASSPGGASFSSGANVLTF.

This clone was observed a handful of times. J is TRBJ1-1 and V is TRBV28; maybe TRBD1 (5 bases). Germline CDR1 is MDHEN and CDR2 is SYDVKM. The V gene lost 7 bases and the J gene lost 5 bases, with 20 bases spanning the gap. This CDR3 comprises 15 residues. As DNA, the CDR3 is TGTGCCAGCACCCCTCTCGGGGGAAGAAGGACTGAAGCTTTCTTT. It is translated as CASTPLGGRRTEAFF.

This chain links TRBV30 with TRBJ1-5; D is possibly TRBD1 (5 bases). The germline V gene has CDR1 GTSNPN and CDR2 SVGIG (reference sequence). This CDR3 comprises 14 residues. Trimming removed 1 base at V and 3 bases at J, with 10 bases between. The CDR3 region has the DNA TGTGCCTGGAGTGCCGACAGCCACAATCAGCCCCAGCATTTT. The encoded protein is CAWSADSHNQPQHF.

As regards this clone: This specimen includes other DNA sequences encoding the same CDR3. The gene calls are TRBV6-5 and TRBJ2-7, with 7 bases aligning to TRBD2. The CDR3 extends over 15 amino acids. CDR1 and CDR2 from the germline V gene are MNHEY and SVGAGI. With V trimmed by 0 bases and J by 0 bases, 2 bases remained unmatched. The CDR3 coding sequence is TGTGCCAGCAGTTACTCGTCTAGCGGCTCCTACGAGCAGTACTTC. This codes for CASSYSSSGSYEQYF.

The chain couples TRBV7-3 to TRBJ2-7; D might be TRBD2 (7 bases). The CDR3 contains 13 residues. CDR1 is SGHTA and CDR2 is FQGTGA in the germline V gene. The ends were cut back, 4 bases at V and 5 bases at J, with 12 bases in the middle. CDR3 sequence reads: CASSWGGQDEQYF. The CDR3 nucleotides read TGTGCCAGCAGCTGGGGGGGGCAGGACGAGCAGTACTTC.

The gene calls are TRBV18 and TRBJ2-6; TRBD1 agrees at 8 bases. With 6 bases clipped from V and 0 bases from J, the junction kept 13 bases outside the gene matches. The CDR3 is 19 residues long. CDR1 and CDR2 (germline): KGHSH, LQKENI. DNA for the CDR3: TGTGCCAGCTCCTTTACAGGGGGGAGCCCCAGCTCTGGGGCCAACGTCCTGACTTTC. It yields the protein CASSFTGGSPSSGANVLTF.

V gene TRBV4-1 combines with J gene TRBJ1-2; D gene ambiguous. Trimming pared 1 base from V and 2 bases from J, leaving 11 bases between. The length of the CDR3 is 15 residues. Germline CDR1 is MGHRA and CDR2 is YSYEKL. The DNA for the CDR3 is TGCGCCAGCAGCCAAGCCGAGGGAAGCAACTATGGCTACACCTTC. Its translation is CASSQAEGSNYGYTF.

J is TRBJ2-3 and V is TRBV11-1; 8 positions agree with TRBD2. With 7 bases clipped from V and 4 bases from J, the junction kept 7 bases outside the gene matches. This CDR3 has 14 amino acids. From germline, CDR1 is SGHAT and CDR2 FQDESV (reference sequence). CDR3 DNA sequence: TGTGCCAGCACCCTGGGACTAGGCGCAGATACGCAGTATTTT. Its protein is CASTLGLGADTQYF.

There are a few counts of this clone. This chain uses TRBV4-1 with TRBJ2-1; D is unresolved. Trimming shortened V by 4 bases and J by 8 bases, and 18 bases separated the two germline ends. The CDR3 spans 15 residues. CDR1 and CDR2 from the germline V gene are MGHRA and YSYEKL. As DNA, the CDR3 is TGCGCCAGCAGCCCCGTTGCGCCCCCGCGCTATGAGCAGTTCTTC. Translating it yields CASSPVAPPRYEQFF.

The chain links TRBV5-1 to TRBJ2-1, with a weak D call TRBD2 (5 bases). The CDR3 loop spans 16 amino acids. The V gene's germline CDR1 is SGHRS and CDR2 YFSETQ. Trimming took 4 bases from V and 1 from J, leaving 15 bases between them. The CDR3 region has the DNA TGCGCCAGCAGCCCGGAGAGCGGAACGTCCTACAATGAGCAGTTCTTC. Its translation: CASSPESGTSYNEQFF.

The genes are TRBV7-9 and TRBJ1-2, with 7 bases fitting TRBD1. Germline-derived CDR1 and CDR2 are SEHNR and FQNEAQ (reference sequence). CDR3 length: 12 amino acids. The ends lost 10 bases at V and 6 bases at J; junction bases unmatched: 8. The CDR3 region is CATPRGSDGYTF. In DNA, the CDR3 is TGTGCCACCCCCAGGGGGAGCGATGGCTACACCTTC.

This rearrangement joins TRBV5-1 to TRBJ1-5, with 9 positions matching TRBD1. Germline CDR1 and CDR2: SGHRS and YFSETQ. V was clipped by 6 bases and J by 9 bases; unmatched bases: 22. The CDR3 sequence is 18 residues long. CDR3 residues: CASTDNQDGTGPSGPQHF. The DNA of the CDR3 is TGCGCCAGCACTGATAATCAAGACGGGACAGGGCCCTCGGGGCCCCAGCATTTT.

V and J are TRBV4-1 and TRBJ2-3, with a tentative D call TRBD2 (5 bases). The CDR3 is 18 amino acids. CDR1 MGHRA and CDR2 YSYEKL come from the germline V gene. With 0 bases removed from V and 1 base from J, the gap between germline ends came to 17 bases. The CDR3 region is CASSQDKADLYGTDTQYF. The CDR3 coding sequence is TGCGCCAGCAGCCAAGATAAAGCGGACCTTTACGGCACAGATACGCAGTATTTT.

This chain links TRBV10-3 with TRBJ1-1; TRBD1 matches 7 bases. CDR3 length: 16 residues. J was trimmed by 1 base and V by 5 bases; bases with no gene match: 10. Germline CDR1 and CDR2: ENHRY and SYGVKD. CDR3 protein: CAISKNPGQPNTEAFF. In nucleotides, the CDR3 is TGTGCCATCAGTAAGAATCCGGGACAGCCGAACACTGAAGCTTTCTTT.

V usage is TRBV5-1 and J usage is TRBJ2-5; no firm D call. This CDR3 has 12 amino acids. The V gene's germline CDR1 is SGHRS and CDR2 YFSETQ. V lost 4 bases and J lost 9, with 13 bases in between. CDR3 sequence reads: CASSPVPPAQYF. The CDR3 DNA follows: TGCGCCAGCAGCCCGGTCCCGCCGGCCCAGTACTTC.

The J gene is TRBJ1-5, the V gene TRBV21-1; the table's TRBD1 call for D was not verified on the DNA. TRBV21-1 is a pseudogene. The CDR3 spans 13 residues. CDR3 in DNA: TGTGCCAGCAGCCCGAGGGGGAATCAGCCCCAGCATTTT. Encoded protein: CASSPRGNQPQHF.

This sequence joins TRBV30 and TRBJ1-3; D remains unclear. The CDR3 has 14 residues. Trimming pared 3 bases from V and 0 bases from J, leaving 9 bases between. The germline V gene encodes CDR1 GTSNPN and CDR2 SVGIG (reference sequence). Here the CDR3 reads CAWRYQFSGNTIYF. The CDR3 DNA is TGTGCCTGGAGATATCAGTTCTCTGGAAACACCATATATTTT.

V usage is TRBV6-5 and J usage is TRBJ2-1; 7 bases are shared with TRBD2. The CDR3 is made up of 11 amino acids. The V gene's germline CDR1 is MNHEY and CDR2 SVGAGI. As DNA, the CDR3 is TGTTCCGTCGGCGGGAGCCGTGAGCAGTTCTTC. This encodes CSVGGSREQFF.

The chain recombines TRBV27 with TRBJ2-3, with 8 bases lining up with TRBD1. The CDR3 is made up of 14 amino acids. The V gene's germline CDR1 is MNHEY and CDR2 SMNVEV (reference sequence). V shed 11 bases and J 6 bases; nucleotides not matched to a gene: 13. CDR3 sequence: CASGGPGFSDTQYF. The CDR3 bases are TGTGCCTCAGGGGGCCCCGGGTTTTCCGATACGCAGTATTTT.